The 24 T cell receptor beta chains reported below all come from one sample, sequenced in a study of blood T cell repertoires in COVID-19. Sequencing was performed with immunoSEQ multiplex PCR; in TCRdb, only in-frame clones are kept and a portion is missing. The sample lists 250,000 or so clones, over 80% occurring once. The sample was peripheral blood. The receptors were sampled from a woman aged 40 to 50 who had recovered from COVID-19.

This clone has at least ten counts. The chain links TRBV29-1 to TRBJ2-7; 7 bases align to TRBD1. Unmatched junction bases numbered 3, after V lost 4 bases and J lost 3 bases. Germline V lookup: CDR1 SQVTM, CDR2 ANQGSEA. The CDR3 loop spans 12 amino acids. For the CDR3, the DNA is TGCAGCGTTGGGGACAGTCTCTACGAGCAGTACTTC. Translating it yields CSVGDSLYEQYF.

The rearrangement links TRBV5-4 to TRBJ1-6; D possibly corresponds to TRBD1 (6 bases). Germline V gives CDR1 SGHNT, CDR2 YYREEE (reference sequence). The CDR3 is 17 amino acids. Trimming pared 7 bases from V and 6 bases from J, leaving 23 bases between. CDR3 nucleotide sequence: TGTGCCAGCTCCCTAGGCGGGGGGCAGGGGTTTAATTCACCCCTCCACTTT. Amino acid sequence: CASSLGGGQGFNSPLHF.

CDR3 residues: CASSAGSNEKLFF. The CDR3 region has the DNA TGTGCCAGCAGTGCCGGGAGTAATGAAAAACTGTTTTTT. This chain links TRBV12-3 or TRBV12-4 with TRBJ1-4, with no clear D. Trimming stripped 5 bases from V and 4 bases from J, with 8 bases between. This CDR3 region has 13 residues.

This chain links TRBV5-4 with TRBJ1-2; D is uncertain. The germline V and J ends were trimmed by 5 bases and 3 bases, with 14 bases remaining between them. CDR3 length: 14 residues. The germline V gene encodes CDR1 SGHNT and CDR2 YYREEE (reference sequence). CDR3 residues: CASSYWISDYGYTF. The CDR3 nucleotides are TGTGCCAGCAGTTATTGGATTAGCGACTATGGCTACACCTTC.

The chain employs TRBV7-3 and TRBJ2-1; 9 bases map to TRBD2. The CDR3 covers 16 residues. Germline CDR1 is SGHTA and CDR2 is FQGTGA. The junction had 3 bases not matched to a gene; V was cut back by 0 bases and J by 3 bases. The CDR3 spells CASSLTPSGVYNEQFF. The CDR3 DNA sequence: TGTGCCAGCAGCTTAACCCCTAGCGGGGTCTACAATGAGCAGTTCTTC. Full variable domain (remainder filled in from reference TRBV7-3 and TRBJ2-1): GAGVSQTPSNKVTEKGKYVELRCDPISGHTALYWYRQSLGQGPEFLIYFQGTGAADDSGLPNDRFFAVRPEGSVSTLKIQRTERGDSAVYLCASSLTPSGVYNEQFFGPGTRLTVL.

The J gene is TRBJ1-6, the V gene TRBV14; D unresolved. CDR3 length: 12 residues. Germline V gene sequence: CDR1 SGHDN, CDR2 FVKESK. The V end was cut by 2 bases, the J end by 8 bases, with 4 bases between. In nucleotides, the CDR3 is TGTGCCAGCAGCCAACGTCATTCACCCCTCCACTTT. It codes for CASSQRHSPLHF.

The V gene is TRBV3-1 (or the pseudogene TRBV3-2), the J gene TRBJ1-4, with TRBD1 matching 10 bases. V lost 1 base, J lost 5 bases, and 4 bases stayed unmatched. The CDR3 covers 16 residues. Germline-derived CDR1 and CDR2 are LGHDT and YNNKEL (reference sequence). The CDR3 nucleotides read TGTGCCAGCAGCCAAGCTCGGACAGGGGGGAATGAAAAACTGTTTTTT. It translates to CASSQARTGGNEKLFF.

The sample holds a few counts of this clone. This CDR3 is CASSYSYNEQFF. The CDR3 DNA is TGTGCCAGCAGTTACAGCTACAATGAGCAGTTCTTC. V and J are TRBV12-3 or TRBV12-4 and TRBJ2-1; D uncertain. V lost 4 bases, J lost 3 bases, and 4 bases lay in between. This CDR3 region has 12 residues.

Regarding this clone: Different DNA sequences within this sample yield the same CDR3. This chain joins TRBV27 and TRBJ1-5, with D hard to call. V lost 2 bases and J lost 0, with 8 bases in between. This CDR3 contains 15 residues. CDR1 is MNHEY and CDR2 is SMNVEV in the germline V gene (reference sequence). CDR3 in amino acids: CASSLGQYSNQPQHF. Here the CDR3 DNA reads TGTGCCAGCAGTTTAGGGCAGTATAGCAATCAGCCCCAGCATTTT.

J is TRBJ1-2 and V is TRBV12-2; the table's D call, TRBD1, has no DNA check behind it. TRBV12-2 is deemed a pseudogene. This CDR3 is 18 amino acids long. CDR3 amino acids: CASRLAFDRGRDKVGYTF. In nucleotides, the CDR3 is TGTGCAAGTCGCTTAGCCTTCGACAGGGGGCGTGATAAGGTTGGCTACACCTTC.

The chain couples TRBV12-5 to TRBJ2-2, with TRBD2 matching over 7 bases. The trim removed 7 bases at V and 0 bases at J, leaving 5 bases unmatched. Per germline, CDR1 LGHNT and CDR2 FRNRAP. The CDR3 consists of 15 residues. CDR3 sequence (DNA): TGTGCTAGTGAGAGTAGCGGGCCGAACACCGGGGAGCTGTTTTTT. Its translation: CASESSGPNTGELFF.

This clone was seen a single time. The V and J genes are TRBV28 and TRBJ2-7; D may be TRBD1 (6 bases). Germline V CDR1 and CDR2: MDHEN, SYDVKM. V lost 6 bases and J lost 5, with 26 bases in between. This CDR3 comprises 17 residues. The CDR3 sequence is CASSPRRAGQLKHEQYF. The CDR3 nucleotides are TGTGCCAGCAGCCCACGAAGGGCCGGACAGTTGAAACACGAGCAGTACTTC.

The gene calls are TRBV7-9 and TRBJ1-1; 8 positions agree with TRBD1. CDR3 size: 16 residues. Germline-derived CDR1 and CDR2 are SEHNR and FQNEAQ (reference sequence). Trimming cost V 0 bases and J 7 bases; bases outside gene matches: 10. The CDR3 coding sequence is TGTGCCAGCAGCTTAGCTAAAGGACAGGGCAGGAGTGAAGCTTTCTTT. It codes for CASSLAKGQGRSEAFF.

This rearrangement joins TRBV5-1 to TRBJ1-6; 8 positions match TRBD1. V shed 0 bases and J 10 bases; nucleotides not matched to a gene: 6. The CDR3 contains 15 residues. Germline lookup yields CDR1 SGHRS and CDR2 YFSETQ. CDR3 DNA sequence: TGCGCCAGCAGCTTGGGACAGGGGAATGGGTCACCCCTCCACTTT. Translating it yields CASSLGQGNGSPLHF.

The rearrangement uses TRBV30 and TRBJ1-4, with D possibly TRBD1 on 6 matching bases. The CDR3 extends over 13 amino acids. Trimming pared 0 bases from V and 8 bases from J, leaving 10 bases between. Germline CDR1 is GTSNPN and CDR2 is SVGIG (reference sequence). The CDR3 region is CAWSVGGLEKLFF. The DNA of the CDR3 is TGTGCCTGGAGTGTAGGGGGTTTGGAAAAACTGTTTTTT.

The chain has TRBV5-4 and TRBJ2-7, with D possibly TRBD1 on 5 matching bases. V was pared by 3 bases and J by 2 bases, with 12 bases between. The CDR3 covers 14 residues. Germline CDR1 and CDR2: SGHNT and YYREEE (reference sequence). CDR3 loop: CASSYLGVTYEQYF. The CDR3 DNA is TGTGCCAGCAGCTATTTAGGGGTAACCTACGAGCAGTACTTC.

This clone is a singleton in its sample. The chain uses TRBV7-9 and TRBJ2-2; D is unclear. This CDR3 region has 15 residues. CDR1 and CDR2 from the germline V gene are SEHNR and FQNEAQ (reference sequence). Between the trimmed V and J ends, which lost 0 bases and 10 bases, there was a span of 15 bases. The CDR3 region is CASSLARKTAEELFF. The CDR3 region has the DNA TGTGCCAGCAGCTTAGCGCGTAAAACGGCGGAGGAGCTGTTTTTT.

CDR3 in DNA: TGCGCCAGCAGACGAGCAGGGGGCAATTCACCCCTCCACTTT. It is translated as CASRRAGGNSPLHF. The chain recombines TRBV4-1 with TRBJ1-6, with 8 bases lining up with TRBD1. The CDR3 has 14 residues. Germline V gives CDR1 MGHRA, CDR2 YSYEKL. J was trimmed by 7 bases and V by 6 bases; bases with no gene match: 5.

This chain joins TRBV3-1 (or the pseudogene TRBV3-2) and TRBJ1-1, with 8 bases aligning to TRBD1. Germline CDR1 and CDR2: LGHDT and YNNKEL (reference sequence). V lost 4 bases, J lost 10 bases, and 11 bases stayed unmatched. CDR3 length equals 14 residues. For the CDR3, the DNA is TGTGCCAGCAGCCCCCGGACAGGGATTCAAGGAGCTTTCTTT. It specifies CASSPRTGIQGAFF.

The V gene is TRBV5-1, the J gene TRBJ2-5, with 10 bases that match TRBD1. CDR1 SGHRS and CDR2 YFSETQ come from the germline V gene. The CDR3 contains 13 residues. CDR3 nucleotide sequence: TGCGCAACCTCCGGGACAGGGGAAGAGACCCAGTACTTC. Protein: CATSGTGEETQYF.

This clone showed up just once. The CDR3 does not close with the conserved phenylalanine or tryptophan, likely indicating a read error. The DNA is left out, because the CDR3 cannot be placed on it with certainty; the CDR3 is given as TCRdb lists it. V and J are TRBV6-4 and TRBJ1-1; the table names TRBD1, a call not compared with the DNA. Germline loops: CDR1 MRHNA, CDR2 SNTAGT. The CDR3 length is 10 residues, termini included. The CDR3 loop reads CASSDSDRAA.

The chain couples TRBV30 to TRBJ1-3, with TRBD1 matching 10 bases. Per germline, CDR1 GTSNPN and CDR2 SVGIG (reference sequence). V gave up 2 bases and J gave up 4 bases; unmatched junction bases: 8. The CDR3 is 16 residues long. In DNA, the CDR3 is TGTGCCTGGAGTTCGTGGACAGGGGGAGCGGGAAACACCATATATTTT. It specifies CAWSSWTGGAGNTIYF.

This chain connects TRBV28 to TRBJ2-5; 8 nucleotides match TRBD1. Per the germline V gene, CDR1 is MDHEN and CDR2 is SYDVKM. With V trimmed by 5 bases and J by 4 bases, 3 bases remained unmatched. The CDR3 has 13 residues. The CDR3 region is CASSRTGLETQYF. For the CDR3, the DNA is TGTGCCAGCAGTCGGACAGGGTTAGAGACCCAGTACTTC.

This clone was seen just once. CDR3 in DNA: TGTGCCAGCAGTGAAGGGGTGGGGAGAGGAAACACCATATATTTT. Translating gives CASSEGVGRGNTIYF. The chain has TRBV6-1 and TRBJ1-3; no reliable D call. This CDR3 comprises 15 residues. From germline, CDR1 is MNHNS and CDR2 SASEGT. Trimming stripped 1 base from V and 4 bases from J, with 11 bases between.